The T cell receptor beta chain under discussion was sequenced for a study of blood T cell repertoires in COVID-19. Profiled with immunoSEQ multiplex PCR; TCRdb holds only in-frame clones, not every one. Here the sample spans some 96,000 clones, around 88% being singletons. As concerns this clone: Relative to the germline gene, one junction end is altered; a read error may explain this.

The CDR3 consists of 19 residues. Per the germline V gene, CDR1 is KGHSH and CDR2 is LQKENI. The sample taken for sequencing was peripheral blood. The receptor comes from a man of 80 years or more with acute or convalescent COVID-19. This rearrangement joins TRBV18 to TRBJ2-1, with TRBD2 matching 11 bases. CDR3 protein: CASSPFGSGRALGYDEQFF. The CDR3 DNA follows: TGTGCCAGCTCACCATTCGGTAGCGGGAGGGCCCTGGGCTACGATGAGCAGTTCTTC. Complete variable domain (other parts from reference TRBV18 and TRBJ2-1): NAGVMQNPRHLVRRRGQEARLRCSPMKGHSHVYWYRQLPEEGLKFMVYLQKENIIDESGMPKERFSAEFPKEGPSILRIQQVVRGDSAAYFCASSPFGSGRALGYDEQFFGPGTRLTVL.